The clone carrying this T cell receptor (beta chain) was counted once. This sample is drawn from a study of blood T cell repertoires in COVID-19. Clinical history reported by participants formed the basis on which cohorts were assigned. Some clones are missing from TCRdb's copy, which holds only in-frame ones; the method was immunoSEQ multiplex PCR. The sample includes a few hundred thousand clones, over 75% seen only once; the top ten take approximately 1.9%. The CDR3 is 16 amino acids. In germline, CDR1 is SGHRS, CDR2 YFSETQ. V lost 4 bases, J lost 8 bases, and 24 bases lay in between. This receptor was identified in a man in his forties in a cohort exposed to, infected with or recovered from COVID-19 (not recorded which). The sequenced material came from PBMCs or T cells enriched from blood (not recorded which). This rearrangement joins TRBV5-1 to TRBJ1-2; D may be TRBD1 (6 bases). The CDR3 spells CASSEAGTNLQGGYTF. CDR3 nucleotide sequence: TGCGCCAGCAGCGAGGCCGGGACAAACCTTCAAGGGGGCTACACCTTC.